Sequencing of this T cell receptor beta chain was carried out in a study of neurological immune-mediated disorders (dated by TCRdb to the late 2010s). As for the study more broadly: Among the 35 or so multiple sclerosis patients, relapsing-remitting MS was present in some 30 and secondary progressive MS was present in 3. Peripheral blood TCR-beta repertoires from HTLV-I-associated myelopathy (HAM/TSP) patients, multiple sclerosis patients and healthy controls were compared by UMI-based sequencing. The 106 TCR-beta libraries included longitudinal samples, technical triplicates and paired sorted CD4+ and CD8+ T-cell subsets alongside PBMC samples. The cohort was made up of 68 subjects, consisting of roughly 15 HAM/TSP patients, some 35 multiple sclerosis patients and about 20 healthy controls. What the study reported, not specific to this receptor: No clinical or MRI features were associated with the MS cluster, and the authors said that larger cohorts are needed. TCR clonal expansion was highest in HAM/TSP patients and lowest in MS patients, with MS patients falling below even healthy controls. In a phylogenetic analysis, the repertoires of 18 out of 34 MS patients fell into a single cluster of related CDR3 sequences, pointing to a possible signature at the repertoire level. Across subjects, expanded clones never shared an identical CDR3 amino acid sequence, which suggests that the TCR-beta repertoires in every group were private.

The CDR3 runs 15 amino acids, cysteine and phenylalanine included. Kept here is only the CDR3 DNA, which spans 45 bases and is read in frame from base 1. The junction shows trimming of 1 base on V and 3 bases on J, plus 10 bases between the germline ends. According to the germline V gene, CDR1 reads SGHAT and CDR2 reads FQNNGV. cDNA was synthesized by template-switch 5'RACE using a primer with a 10-nucleotide random unique molecular identifier that tagged each TCR transcript. Every sequencing run yielded over 190 million TCR-beta sequences covering 15-18 subjects. Total RNA was extracted with the RNeasy kit. Using the KAPA Real-time Library Amplification kit, TCR-beta VDJ regions were amplified with primers for the TCR constant region and the 5'RACE anchor. Sample indexes and Illumina adaptors were added in a first PCR, and a second PCR then increased library yield. After purification with Ampure beads, the TCR product of roughly 650 bp was size-selected on a 2% E-gel SizeSelection system. Before pooling, libraries had their quality checked on a Bioanalyzer, their concentration measured with Qubit, and their quantity determined with the Kapa Library Quantification kit. An Illumina HiSeq 2500 was used to sequence the libraries paired-end at 2 x 150 bp. To increase sequence diversity, roughly 24-32% phiX was spiked into each library pool. Per the original workflow: Quality-filtered reads were processed with the UMI-based MiGEC pipeline, which removed over 75% of raw TCR sequences during error correction. IMGT germline references were used for aligning VDJ genes, and each clonotype was defined as a unique CDR3 amino acid sequence together with its V-J genes. Clonal expansion, Shannon diversity and CDR3 relatedness were evaluated with VDJtools (CalcPairwiseDistances, ClusterSamples), while phylogenetic trees were built in CLCbio workbench. Clones with at least 8 unique UMIs were defined as expanded, with this threshold being based on coefficient-of-variation modelling across technical triplicates. Clones were called with MiXCR by TCRdb after fastp trimmed the public reads at Q25, and only in-frame beta chains were retained. Rows with a matching CDR3 protein are joined into one entry that keeps the most common DNA and genes. The V and J calls and clone size are TCRdb's, not the authors'. The sample profile shows 40,000 or so distinct CDR3 sequences; over 2% of them were found once. 2% to 3% of the sample is held by the ten biggest clonotypes.

Libraries from unsorted PBMCs were made from 2 million PBMCs kept in RNAlater at -80 degrees C until RNA extraction. Multiple sclerosis patients were enrolled in a US clinical protocol under which disease progression was evaluated by magnetic resonance imaging. Peripheral blood was subjected to Ficoll-Hypaque density gradient centrifugation to isolate PBMCs, which were then cryopreserved in liquid nitrogen. This clonotype came up many times. This receptor's antigen is unknown. Base-call qualities are not available, and no considerably larger clone is one nucleotide away. The rearranged segments are TRBV11-2 and TRBJ1-5; TRBD1 is a weak D gene call, 5 bases matching. The material sequenced was PBMCs. The TCR originated in a man aged 45-65 years with multiple sclerosis. The CDR3 is CASSLGGGANQPQHF. The sequenced DNA: TGTGCCAGCAGCTTAGGCGGGGGAGCCAATCAGCCCCAGCATTTT.